The 15 T cell receptor beta chains below all came from one sample that was sequenced in a study of blood T cell repertoires in COVID-19. Profiled with immunoSEQ multiplex PCR; TCRdb holds only in-frame clones, not every one. The sample shows 130,000 to 150,000 clones, roughly 77% of them seen only once. The sample consisted of peripheral blood. Every receptor here comes from a woman between 65 and 79 years old with COVID-19, enrolled during active disease.

This clone was counted only a few times. The chain has TRBV28 and TRBJ1-6, with 10 positions matching TRBD1. The CDR3 is 15 residues long. V dropped 5 bases and J dropped 8; count of bases not matched to a gene: 6. Germline CDR1 reads MDHEN; CDR2 reads SYDVKM. The CDR3 DNA reads as TGTGCCAGCAGTCGTGACAGGGGGCCGGATTCACCCCTCCACTTT. Protein sequence: CASSRDRGPDSPLHF.

The genes are TRBV24-1 and TRBJ2-7; possibly TRBD1 for D (6 bases). V lost 5 bases and J 0 bases, leaving 7 bases between the germline ends. The CDR3 loop spans 13 amino acids. Germline V CDR1 and CDR2: KGHDR, SFDVKD. For the CDR3, the DNA is TGTGCCACCAGTGTGACAGGCTCCTACGAGCAGTACTTC. Protein sequence: CATSVTGSYEQYF.

This chain joins TRBV3-1 (or the pseudogene TRBV3-2) and TRBJ2-1; D is unresolved. Looked up from germline, CDR1 is LGHDT and CDR2 is YNNKEL (reference sequence). The ends were cut back, 1 base at V and 1 base at J, with 5 bases in the middle. The length of the CDR3 is 14 residues. The CDR3 bases are TGTGCCAGCAGCCAAGGAGGTTCCTACAATGAGCAGTTCTTC. This encodes CASSQGGSYNEQFF.

The V call is TRBV30, the J call TRBJ2-5; 8 bases are shared with TRBD2. The CDR3 has 14 residues. V was clipped by 7 bases and J by 5 bases; unmatched bases: 12. In germline, CDR1 is GTSNPN, CDR2 SVGIG (reference sequence). The CDR3 here is CAFTSGGPGETQYF. The CDR3, as DNA: TGTGCCTTCACTTCGGGGGGGCCTGGGGAGACCCAGTACTTC.

This chain uses TRBV4-3 with TRBJ1-2; tentatively, D is TRBD1 (5 bases). The CDR3 covers 15 residues. V gave up 0 bases and J gave up 7 bases, with 15 bases separating them. The germline gives CDR1 LGHNA, CDR2 YSLEER. CDR3 protein: CASSQEPRVSRGYTF. The CDR3 DNA follows: TGCGCCAGCAGCCAAGAGCCCAGGGTTTCTCGTGGCTACACCTTC.

V gene TRBV2 combines with J gene TRBJ2-3; possibly TRBD2 for D (5 bases). From germline, CDR1 is SNHLY and CDR2 FYNNEI. The length of the CDR3 is 16 residues. The germline V and J ends were trimmed by 6 bases and 0 bases, with 16 bases remaining between them. CDR3 bases: TGTGCCAGCAGCGGTGGAGGCCTCGCTAGCACAGATACGCAGTATTTT. Residues: CASSGGGLASTDTQYF.

The rearrangement joins TRBV2 to TRBJ2-7; TRBD2 is a possible D gene (5 bases). V lost 5 bases and J lost 3, with 8 bases in between. The germline gives CDR1 SNHLY, CDR2 FYNNEI. The length of the CDR3 is 12 residues. CDR3 DNA sequence: TGTGCCAGCAGTCCCGACTACTACGAGCAGTACTTC. As protein: CASSPDYYEQYF. The full variable domain, its missing parts supplied by reference TRBV2 and TRBJ2-7, is EPEVTQTPSHQVTQMGQEVILRCVPISNHLYFYWYRQILGQKVEFLVSFYNNEISEKSEIFDDQFSVERPDGSNFTLKIRSTKLEDSAMYFCASSPDYYEQYFGPGTRLTVT.

This clone was counted between two and nine times. The chain links TRBV20-1 to TRBJ1-4; D is uncertain. Germline V gene data show CDR1 as DFQATT and CDR2 as SNEGSKA (reference sequence). This CDR3 has 14 residues. Trimming took 3 bases from V and 3 from J, leaving 11 bases between them. The CDR3 DNA is TGCAGTGCTAGTCACGGGAAGGCTAATGAAAAACTGTTTTTT. It encodes CSASHGKANEKLFF.

The genes are TRBV30 and TRBJ2-7, with D maybe TRBD1 (5 bases). The CDR3 extends over 12 amino acids. V was pared by 0 bases and J by 12 bases, with 15 bases between. Germline V gene lookup returns CDR1 GTSNPN and CDR2 SVGIG (reference sequence). In nucleotides, the CDR3 is TGTGCCTGGAGTGTATCTCTGGGGCGGCGGTACTTC. This codes for CAWSVSLGRRYF.

The V call is TRBV5-1, the J call TRBJ2-7; 9 bases align to TRBD1. Germline loops: CDR1 SGHRS, CDR2 YFSETQ. CDR3 size: 13 residues. The V segment lost 4 bases and the J segment 4 bases; nucleotides outside the gene matches: 3. The CDR3 DNA reads TGCGCCAGCAGCCAGGGGACAGGGTACGAGCAGTACTTC. Its protein product is CASSQGTGYEQYF.

This clone was detected only a few times. The J gene is TRBJ1-4, the V gene TRBV27, with D possibly TRBD1 on 6 matching bases. The germline V gene has CDR1 MNHEY and CDR2 SMNVEV (reference sequence). V lost 4 bases and J 8 bases, leaving 14 bases between the germline ends. The CDR3 is 14 amino acids. DNA for the CDR3: TGTGCCAGCAGTTCAACACCAAGGGGGGAAAAACTGTTTTTT. It yields the protein CASSSTPRGEKLFF.

The rearrangement links TRBV30 to TRBJ2-1, with D possibly being TRBD1 (6 bases). The CDR3 has 14 amino acids. Germline lookup yields CDR1 GTSNPN and CDR2 SVGIG (reference sequence). The V end was cut by 4 bases, the J end by 7 bases, with 17 bases between. In DNA form, the CDR3 reads TGTGCCTGGAATCGGCAGGGGCCCGCAAATGAGCAGTTCTTC. This sequence encodes CAWNRQGPANEQFF.

The CDR3 region is CASTGTGPNSNGYTF. The CDR3, as DNA: TGCGCCAGCACCGGGACAGGGCCCAACAGCAATGGCTACACCTTC. The chain combines TRBV5-1 with TRBJ1-2, with 9 nucleotides matching TRBD1. Per germline, CDR1 SGHRS and CDR2 YFSETQ. The J segment lost 6 bases and the V segment lost 6 bases, leaving 12 bases of the junction unmatched. The CDR3 runs to 15 residues.

V and J are TRBV5-1 and TRBJ2-5, with a tentative D call TRBD2 (5 bases). The CDR3 runs to 14 residues. The germline gives CDR1 SGHRS, CDR2 YFSETQ. V lost 5 bases to trimming and J lost 5 bases, with 16 bases between them. Written as DNA, the CDR3 is TGCGCCAGCAGTAAGGAACCGGGCGGGGAGACCCAGTACTTC. Its protein is CASSKEPGGETQYF. The full variable domain, its missing parts supplied by reference TRBV5-1 and TRBJ2-5, is KAGVTQTPRYLIKTRGQQVTLSCSPISGHRSVSWYQQTPGQGLQFLFEYFSETQRNKGNFPGRFSGRQFSNSRSEMNVSTLELGDSALYLCASSKEPGGETQYFGPGTRLLVL.

This clone occurred a few times. This chain connects TRBV20-1 to TRBJ2-7, with D perhaps TRBD1 (6 bases). CDR3 length equals 11 residues. The ends were cut back, 5 bases at V and 5 bases at J, with 10 bases in the middle. CDR1 DFQATT and CDR2 SNEGSKA come from the germline V gene (reference sequence). The CDR3 loop is CSAEQGHEQYF. The DNA of the CDR3 is TGCAGTGCTGAACAGGGTCACGAGCAGTACTTC.